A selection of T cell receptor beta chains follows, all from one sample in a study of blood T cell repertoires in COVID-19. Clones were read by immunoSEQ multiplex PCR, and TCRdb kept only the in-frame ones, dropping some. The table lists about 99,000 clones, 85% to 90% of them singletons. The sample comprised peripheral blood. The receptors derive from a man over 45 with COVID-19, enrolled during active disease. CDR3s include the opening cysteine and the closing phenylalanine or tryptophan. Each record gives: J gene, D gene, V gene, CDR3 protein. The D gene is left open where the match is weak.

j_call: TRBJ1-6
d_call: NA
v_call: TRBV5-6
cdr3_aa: CASSLAPTVYNSPLHF

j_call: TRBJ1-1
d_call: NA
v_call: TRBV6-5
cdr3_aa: CASARGGTEAFF

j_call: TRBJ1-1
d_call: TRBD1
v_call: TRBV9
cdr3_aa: CASSGRETGANTEAFF

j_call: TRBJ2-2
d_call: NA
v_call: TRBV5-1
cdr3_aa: CASRPVSGNTGELFF

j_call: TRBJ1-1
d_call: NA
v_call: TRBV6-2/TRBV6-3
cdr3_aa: CASSYLGSTEAFF

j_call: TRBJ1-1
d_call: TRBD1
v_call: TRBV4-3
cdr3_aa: CASSLDRVNTEAFF

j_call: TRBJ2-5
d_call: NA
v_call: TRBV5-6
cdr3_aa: CASTLGVEETQYF

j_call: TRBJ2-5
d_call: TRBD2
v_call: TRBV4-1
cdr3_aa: CASSPRTSGGLGETQYF

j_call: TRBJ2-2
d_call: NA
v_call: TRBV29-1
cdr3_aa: CSVRRGGNTGELFF

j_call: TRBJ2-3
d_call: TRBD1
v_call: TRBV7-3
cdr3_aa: CASSSQGASADTQYF

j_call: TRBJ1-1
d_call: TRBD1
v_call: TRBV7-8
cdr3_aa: CASSVRQGVNTEAFF

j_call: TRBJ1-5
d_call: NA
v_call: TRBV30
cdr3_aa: CAWSEGASPPQHF

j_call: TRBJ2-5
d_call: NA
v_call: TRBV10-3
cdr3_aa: CAISESGGLGETQYF

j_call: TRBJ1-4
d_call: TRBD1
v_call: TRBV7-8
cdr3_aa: CASSLNRGSREKLFF

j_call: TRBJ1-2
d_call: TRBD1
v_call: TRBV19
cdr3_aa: CASSPQTRQGSNYGYTF

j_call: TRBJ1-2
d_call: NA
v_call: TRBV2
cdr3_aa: CASILDSLNYGYTF

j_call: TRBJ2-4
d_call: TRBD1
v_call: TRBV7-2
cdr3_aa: CASSPRQGTGVLAKNIQYF

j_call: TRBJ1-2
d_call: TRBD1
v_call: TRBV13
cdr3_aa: CASSLGGTVYGYTF

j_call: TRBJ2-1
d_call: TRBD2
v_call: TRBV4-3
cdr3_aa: CASSQGLSGGTYNEQFF

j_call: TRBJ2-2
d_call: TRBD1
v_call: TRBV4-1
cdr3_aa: CASSQGTGFGGELFF

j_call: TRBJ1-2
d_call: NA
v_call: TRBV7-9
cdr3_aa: CASSILTNYGYTF

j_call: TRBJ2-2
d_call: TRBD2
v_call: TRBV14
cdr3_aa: CASSQDFRLAEAGELFF

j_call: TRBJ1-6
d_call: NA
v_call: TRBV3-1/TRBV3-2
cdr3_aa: CASSQEGNGQIKDNSPLHF

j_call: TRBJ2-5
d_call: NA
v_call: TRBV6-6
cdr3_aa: CASSYTGETQYF

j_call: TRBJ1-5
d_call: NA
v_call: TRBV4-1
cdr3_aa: CASSSRGLDNQPQHF

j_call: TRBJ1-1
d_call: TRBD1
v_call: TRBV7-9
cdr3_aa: CASSLVDRGSTEAFF

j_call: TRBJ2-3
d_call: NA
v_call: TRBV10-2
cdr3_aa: CASSEAAGGDTQYF

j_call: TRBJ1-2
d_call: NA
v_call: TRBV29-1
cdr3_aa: CSVVAGGSNYGYTF